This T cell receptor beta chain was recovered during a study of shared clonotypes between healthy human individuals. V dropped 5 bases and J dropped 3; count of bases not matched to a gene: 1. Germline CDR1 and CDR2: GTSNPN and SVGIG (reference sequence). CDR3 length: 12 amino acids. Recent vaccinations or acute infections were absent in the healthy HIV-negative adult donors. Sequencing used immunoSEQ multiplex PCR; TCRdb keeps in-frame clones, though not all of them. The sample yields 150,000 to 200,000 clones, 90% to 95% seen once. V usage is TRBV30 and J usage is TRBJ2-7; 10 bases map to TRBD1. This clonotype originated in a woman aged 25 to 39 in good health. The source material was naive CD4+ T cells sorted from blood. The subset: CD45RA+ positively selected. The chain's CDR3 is CAWRDRGYEQYF. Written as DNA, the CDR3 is TGTGCCTGGCGGGACAGGGGCTACGAGCAGTACTTC.